Below, one T cell receptor (beta chain) is given with its context. Trimming at V came to 7 bases and at J to 0 bases, leaving 3 bases not matched to a gene. This CDR3 comprises 14 residues. CDR1 and CDR2 (germline): MGHRA, YSYEKL. In the authors' methods: Amplifying reference gene primers gave estimates of nucleated cell counts. Clones were read by immunoSEQ multiplex PCR, and TCRdb kept only the in-frame ones, dropping some. V and J calls and clone size follow that table, whereas D and trimming were derived from the DNA. The repertoire holds some 350,000 clones, with around 87% as singletons. The record originates from a study of blood T cell repertoires in COVID-19. Overall study context: The analysed material was cDNA or gDNA that came from T cells, B-cell-depleted T cells, or PBMCs.

Sequencing was done on a sample of peripheral blood. The receptor comes from a human donor in a cohort sampled during active COVID-19. The genes are TRBV4-1 and TRBJ2-1; 7 bases align to TRBD1. The CDR3 bases are TGCGCCAGCAAAGGGGGCTACTCCTACAATGAGCAGTTCTTC. Its translation: CASKGGYSYNEQFF.